The rows below give T cell receptor beta chains drawn from one sample of a study of T cell responses to AZD1222 COVID-19 vaccine. TCRdb's copy holds only in-frame clones and misses some; the assay was immunoSEQ multiplex PCR. The sample has about 70,000 clones, about four fifths seen once. Sequences were derived from peripheral blood, sampled 28 days after the second AZD1222 dose. These receptors all come from an adult who received the AZD1222 COVID-19 vaccine. The CDR3 runs from the conserved cysteine through the conserved F or W. The D gene is left open where the match is weak. Rows may omit the clone size; those that give it use once, few, many or a size class.

few	NA	TRBV29-1	TRBJ2-1	TGCAGCGTTGAACGGGGCAGGGCAGGGAATGAGCAGTTCTTC	CSVERGRAGNEQFF
few	NA	TRBV4-1	TRBJ1-4	TGCGCCAGCAGCCAAGATCTGACAGAACTTAATGAAAAACTGTTTTTT	CASSQDLTELNEKLFF
once	NA	TRBV29-1	TRBJ1-2	TGCAGCGGATCAGGGAATCGTGGCTACACCTTC	CSGSGNRGYTF
few	TRBD1	TRBV27	TRBJ1-1	TGTGCCAGCAGTAATTACAGGGGCTCTGAAGCTTTCTTT	CASSNYRGSEAFF
NA	NA	TRBV4-3	TRBJ1-2	TGCGCCAGCAGCCAAGTGGACAGCTTTGGCTACACCTTC	CASSQVDSFGYTF
NA	TRBD1	TRBV7-8	TRBJ2-5	TGTGCCAGCAGCGCACGGCCGGGACAGCAAGAGACCCAGTACTTC	CASSARPGQQETQYF
NA	NA	TRBV21-1	TRBJ1-2	TGTGCCAGCAGCAAAGATGGGGATGGTGGCTACACCTTC	CASSKDGDGGYTF
NA	NA	TRBV4-1	TRBJ1-5	TGCGCCAGCAGCCAAGAAGGGGGTCAGTCAAGACACTATAGCAATCAGCCCCAGCATTTT	CASSQEGGQSRHYSNQPQHF
NA	TRBD1	TRBV19	TRBJ2-1	TGTGCCAGTACCGCCGGGACAGGGGGGAATGAGCAGTTCTTC	CASTAGTGGNEQFF
NA	NA	TRBV13	TRBJ1-6	TGTGCCAGCAGCCCCCCCGGACTGATTAATTCACCCCTCCACTTT	CASSPPGLINSPLHF
NA	NA	TRBV27	TRBJ2-1	TGTGCCAGCAGTTTACCCGGGTTTCATGAGCAGTTCTTC	CASSLPGFHEQFF
NA	NA	TRBV5-6	TRBJ2-7	TGTGCCAGCAGCTCAGGGGGAGGCGAGCAGTACTTC	CASSSGGGEQYF
NA	NA	TRBV6-1	TRBJ2-3	TGTGCCAGCAGGGACCTGACAGATACGCAGTATTTT	CASRDLTDTQYF
NA	TRBD2	TRBV12-5	TRBJ2-1	TGTGCTAGTGGTCCCACCGGGGGGAGCTCCTACAATGAGCAGTTCTTC	CASGPTGGSSYNEQFF
NA	NA	TRBV30	TRBJ2-2	TGTGCCTGGAGTGCGGATTTACCATCGAACACCGGGGAGCTGTTTTTT	CAWSADLPSNTGELFF
NA	NA	TRBV7-9	TRBJ1-5	TGTGCCAGCAGCTTATCGGGGTCAGGGCAGCCCCAGCATTTT	CASSLSGSGQPQHF
NA	TRBD1	TRBV15	TRBJ1-4	TGTGCCACTAGTCACGACTTAAGGACAGGGGAAGGTGAAAAACTGTTTTTT	CATSHDLRTGEGEKLFF
NA	NA	TRBV11-3	TRBJ2-1	TGTGCCAGCAGCTTAGGGGGCATTGGCGGCTACAATGAGCAGTTCTTC	CASSLGGIGGYNEQFF